This T cell receptor beta chain was obtained from a study of T cell responses to AZD1222 COVID-19 vaccine. The table came from immunoSEQ multiplex PCR; TCRdb's copy has only in-frame clones and leaves some out. The table has around 100,000 clones, about 90% seen once; the top ten hold around 3.1%. The CDR3 runs 13 residues. The germline V gene encodes CDR1 ENHRY and CDR2 SYGVKD. Trimming pared 6 bases from V and 1 base from J, leaving 9 bases between. The sample consisted of peripheral blood, taken on day 0 of AZD1222 vaccination. The sequence derives from an adult in good health. The chain recombines TRBV10-3 with TRBJ1-2; no clear D. The CDR3 DNA reads TGTGCCATCAGCCCGGCCGGTAACTATGGCTACACCTTC. Its translation: CAISPAGNYGYTF.